The T cell receptor beta chain described here comes from a study of PD-1 blockade in mismatch repair-deficient tumors. CDR1 is MDHEN and CDR2 is SYDVKM in the germline V gene. This CDR3 is 12 amino acids long. Trimming removed 7 bases at V and 3 bases at J, with 10 bases between. Sequencing was performed with immunoSEQ multiplex PCR; in TCRdb, only in-frame clones are kept and a portion is missing. Here the sample spans about 110,000 clones, about three quarters being singletons. The chain is built from TRBV28 and TRBJ2-7, with D unclear. This specimen was peripheral blood, taken roughly 13 months after starting pembrolizumab. The sequence was collected from an adult with mismatch repair-deficient cancer. This chain's CDR3 is CASTSTGYEQYF. CDR3 bases: TGTGCCAGCACCTCGACTGGCTACGAGCAGTACTTC. The entire variable domain, with the rest obtained from reference TRBV28 and TRBJ2-7, is as follows: DVKVTQSSRYLVKRTGEKVFLECVQDMDHENMFWYRQDPGLGLRLIYFSYDVKMKEKGDIPEGYSVSREKKERFSLILESASTNQTSMYLCASTSTGYEQYFGPGTRLTVT.